These 14 T cell receptor beta chains share one sample of origin, sequenced in a study of cytomegalovirus exposure and HLA in healthy donors. Clones were read by immunoSEQ multiplex PCR, and TCRdb kept only the in-frame ones, dropping some. The table records about 160,000 clones, 86% of them present only once. The sequencing input was PBMCs. These receptors all come from a young woman in good health and CMV-seronegative.

The V call is TRBV5-4, the J call TRBJ1-2, with 9 bases that match TRBD1. Germline CDR1 is SGHNT and CDR2 is YYREEE (reference sequence). CDR3 length equals 18 residues. The V gene end was trimmed by 3 bases and the J gene end by 0 bases; junction bases not matched to a gene: 12. CDR3 DNA sequence: TGTGCCAGCAGCTCCCTACAGGGGGCGCGTCGGTCTAACTATGGCTACACCTTC. Protein sequence: CASSSLQGARRSNYGYTF. Looking up the rest from reference TRBV5-4 and TRBJ1-2 gives the full variable domain: ETGVTQSPTHLIKTRGQQVTLRCSSQSGHNTVSWYQQALGQGPQFIFQYYREEENGRGNFPPRFSGLQFPNYSSELNVNALELDDSALYLCASSSLQGARRSNYGYTFGSGTRLTVV.

J is TRBJ1-3 and V is TRBV5-1; D is perhaps TRBD1 (6 bases). V lost 3 bases to trimming and J lost 0 bases, with 13 bases between them. The germline V gene encodes CDR1 SGHRS and CDR2 YFSETQ. The CDR3 loop spans 16 amino acids. The CDR3 DNA is TGCGCCAGCAGCTCCCTTCCGACAGGCTCTGGAAACACCATATATTTT. It translates to CASSSLPTGSGNTIYF.

This chain links TRBV6-1 with TRBJ1-5, with D possibly TRBD1 on 5 matching bases. CDR1 and CDR2 (germline): MNHNS, SASEGT. CDR3 length equals 13 residues. V gave up 1 base and J gave up 9 bases, with 10 bases separating them. The CDR3 is CASSEGGERPQHF. The CDR3 DNA sequence: TGTGCCAGCAGTGAAGGGGGGGAGCGGCCCCAGCATTTT.

This chain connects TRBV10-3 to TRBJ1-2, with 10 nucleotides matching TRBD1. Germline trimming cut 4 bases from V and 6 bases from J; bases unmatched to any gene: 5. The germline gives CDR1 ENHRY, CDR2 SYGVKD. The CDR3 is 14 residues long. The CDR3 sequence is CAISAGQGINGYTF. The CDR3 nucleotides read TGTGCCATCAGTGCGGGACAGGGGATAAATGGCTACACCTTC.

Judged by abundance, this clone is medium-sized. This chain connects TRBV19 to TRBJ2-7; 10 bases are shared with TRBD1. V trimming: 6 bases; J trimming: 4 bases; junction bases outside the gene matches: 9. Germline V gene data show CDR1 as LNHDA and CDR2 as SQIVND (reference sequence). There are 15 residues in the CDR3. CDR3 in amino acids: CASSYRDRGEYEQYF. DNA of the CDR3: TGTGCCAGTAGCTACCGGGACAGGGGAGAGTACGAGCAGTACTTC.

The chain links TRBV19 to TRBJ1-5; perhaps TRBD1 as D (6 bases). The germline V gene encodes CDR1 LNHDA and CDR2 SQIVND (reference sequence). The CDR3 contains 14 residues. Trimming pared 8 bases from V and 5 bases from J, leaving 16 bases between. The CDR3 DNA is TGTGCCAGTGGATCCGACAGGCCATATCAGCCCCAGCATTTT. Translation gives CASGSDRPYQPQHF.

The CDR3 sequence: CASSSGTDYGYTF. In DNA, the CDR3 is TGTGCCAGCAGTTCCGGGACAGACTATGGCTACACCTTC. This chain joins TRBV28 and TRBJ1-2; 7 bases fit TRBD1. Looked up from germline, CDR1 is MDHEN and CDR2 is SYDVKM. Trimming cost V 4 bases and J 3 bases; bases outside gene matches: 2. The CDR3 is made up of 13 amino acids.

The chain is built from TRBV7-2 and TRBJ1-5; D unresolved. The V gene's germline CDR1 is SGHTA and CDR2 FQGNSA. The V and J ends lost 3 bases and 2 bases respectively, with 5 bases between them. The CDR3 extends over 13 amino acids. CDR3 coding DNA: TGTGCCAGCAGCTTCGGGGGCAATCAGCCCCAGCATTTT. It yields the protein CASSFGGNQPQHF.

This rearrangement joins TRBV9 to TRBJ1-1; D uncertain. The V gene's germline CDR1 is SGDLS and CDR2 YYNGEE. The CDR3 totals 14 residues. The ends were cut back, 0 bases at V and 0 bases at J, with 6 bases in the middle. CDR3 amino acids: CASSVGTVNTEAFF. The CDR3 DNA follows: TGTGCCAGCAGCGTAGGAACAGTGAACACTGAAGCTTTCTTT.

The rearrangement links TRBV19 to TRBJ2-1; 13 positions match TRBD2. Germline V gives CDR1 LNHDA, CDR2 SQIVND (reference sequence). Losses at the gene ends were 5 bases for V and 6 bases for J; bases not matched to a gene: 13. The CDR3 length is 18 residues. The CDR3 nucleotides are TGTGCCAGTAGTTCGACCCTAGGGGGACTAGCGGGGTTCAATGAGCAGTTCTTC. Protein product: CASSSTLGGLAGFNEQFF. Together with reference TRBV19 and TRBJ2-1, the CDR3 gives the full variable domain: DGGITQSPKYLFRKEGQNVTLSCEQNLNHDAMYWYRQDPGQGLRLIYYSQIVNDFQKGDIAEGYSVSREKKESFPLTVTSAQKNPTAFYLCASSSTLGGLAGFNEQFFGPGTRLTVL.

Concerning this clone: Different DNA sequences within this sample yield the same CDR3. The V and J genes are TRBV9 and TRBJ2-5; TRBD2 agrees at 14 bases. From germline, CDR1 is SGDLS and CDR2 YYNGEE. There are 15 residues in the CDR3. The V and J ends lost 2 bases and 4 bases, in that order; junction bases with no gene match: 1. The CDR3 nucleotides are TGTGCCAGCAGCGTCGGACTAGCGGGAGGAGAGACCCAGTACTTC. It codes for CASSVGLAGGETQYF. Combining the CDR3 with reference TRBV9 and TRBJ2-5 gives the whole variable domain DSGVTQTPKHLITATGQRVTLRCSPRSGDLSVYWYQQSLDQGLQFLIQYYNGEERAKGNILERFSAQQFPDLHSELNLSSLELGDSALYFCASSVGLAGGETQYFGPGTRLLVL.

The CDR3 here is CSARDRVYEQYF. CDR3 DNA: TGCAGCGCCCGGGACAGGGTTTACGAGCAGTACTTC. This chain links TRBV29-1 with TRBJ2-7; 9 bases line up with TRBD1. Losses at the gene ends were 7 bases for V and 4 bases for J; bases not matched to a gene: 5. This CDR3 region has 12 residues. Germline V gene data show CDR1 as SQVTM and CDR2 as ANQGSEA.

The rearrangement uses TRBV5-1 and TRBJ1-2, with D unresolved. This CDR3 has 15 residues. V was shortened by 5 bases and J by 1 base, with 15 bases between the two germline ends. The germline CDR1 and CDR2 sequences are SGHRS and YFSETQ. In DNA form, the CDR3 reads TGCGCCAGCAGTGACGAGCGGTCTTATAACTATGGCTACACCTTC. This gives the protein CASSDERSYNYGYTF.

The V and J genes are TRBV7-9 and TRBJ1-4; D is undetermined. This CDR3 contains 17 residues. Germline values: CDR1 SEHNR, CDR2 FQNEAQ (reference sequence). V shed 0 bases and J shed 5 bases, with 16 bases lying between them. The CDR3 here is CASSLASGVAANEKLFF. For the CDR3, the DNA is TGTGCCAGCAGCTTAGCCTCAGGCGTGGCAGCAAATGAAAAACTGTTTTTT.